This T cell receptor beta chain was sequenced in a study of radiotherapy plus CTLA-4 blockade in lung cancer. Patients in the study, people with chemo-refractory metastatic non-small-cell lung cancer, received focal radiation plus ipilimumab CTLA-4 blockade. Using immunoSEQ multiplex PCR, the repertoire was profiled, and TCRdb retains in-frame clones only, with some absent. The sample lists 60,000 to 65,000 clones, around three quarters occurring once. General study findings and limits: How blood T cell clones changed early, along with interferon-beta, reportedly forecast response best. Tumor-derived TCR clones expanded in blood after radiotherapy plus ipilimumab.

The CDR3 is made up of 15 amino acids. Germline values: CDR1 SGHTA, CDR2 FQGNSA. Losses at the gene ends were 5 bases for V and 2 bases for J; bases not matched to a gene: 3. Turning to this clone: The target antigen is unknown.

The J gene is TRBJ2-6, the V gene TRBV7-2, with 7 bases lining up with TRBD1. This receptor was obtained from a human donor with non-small cell lung cancer who had a complete response to radiotherapy plus ipilimumab. This sample comprised peripheral blood, obtained from a patient treated with radiotherapy plus ipilimumab. This CDR3 is CASSPQGAGANVLTF. CDR3 bases: TGTGCCAGCAGCCCCCAGGGGGCTGGGGCCAACGTCCTGACTTTC.